The rows below give T cell receptor beta chains drawn from one sample of a study of post-analysis software for immune sequencing data. MiXCR, run by TCRdb on the PCR reads, gives a single entry per CDR3 protein. The table has approximately 460,000 distinct CDR3 sequences, less than 45% seen once. Source material: blood. These receptors were taken from a girl aged 5 to 17 with multiple sclerosis. Each CDR3 is given with its conserved first and last residue. The order of the fields is J gene, D gene, V gene, clone size, CDR3 DNA, CDR3 protein. The D gene is left open where the match is weak. Rows give clone size only sometimes, using once, few, many, or a class for an expanded clone.

>TRBJ1-2|TRBD1|TRBV29-1|NA
TGCAGCGTTGATCTAAGAGTGGGACAGGGGGTTTATGGCTACACCTTC
CSVDLRVGQGVYGYTF
>TRBJ1-5|TRBD1|TRBV15|NA
TGTGCCACCAGCAGGGATGGACAGGGCGGTCAGCCCCAGCATTTT
CATSRDGQGGQPQHF
>TRBJ2-3|TRBD2|TRBV7-3|NA
TGTGCCAGCAGCTCACGCCGTGAGGCTAGCGGGGAGACTTACACAGATACGCAGTATTTT
CASSSRREASGETYTDTQYF
>TRBJ2-5|NA|TRBV2|NA
TGTGCCAGCAGTGCCGAGCCAATACACTCGTCGGAGCAGTACTTC
CASSAEPIHSSEQYF
>TRBJ1-5|NA|TRBV7-9|NA
TGTGCCAGCAGCTTAGGGGAGGTAAATCAGCCCCAGCATTTT
CASSLGEVNQPQHF
>TRBJ2-3|TRBD2|TRBV24-1|NA
TGTGCCACCAGTGATCCCGGGACTAGCGTCACAGATACGCAGTATTTT
CATSDPGTSVTDTQYF
>TRBJ1-2|TRBD1|TRBV15|NA
TGTGCCACCAGCAGGACAGACAGGGGCCCGGCCGGCTACACCTTC
CATSRTDRGPAGYTF
>TRBJ2-1|NA|TRBV12-3/TRBV12-4|NA
TGTGCCAGCAGTCTCCCCGCGGTAGTCTACAATGAGCAGTTCTTC
CASSLPAVVYNEQFF
>TRBJ1-2|TRBD1|TRBV12-3/TRBV12-4|NA
TGTGCCAGCAGTCCGGGACAGGGGGTAATTAACTATGGCTACACCTTC
CASSPGQGVINYGYTF
>TRBJ2-7|NA|TRBV9|NA
TGTGCCAGCAGCGTCAACGTAGTGGGGCCCTACGAGCAGTACTTC
CASSVNVVGPYEQYF
>TRBJ1-2|TRBD1|TRBV7-3|NA
TGTGCCAGCAGCCAGACAGGGGGCTGGGGCTACACCTTC
CASSQTGGWGYTF
>TRBJ1-1|NA|TRBV20-1|NA
TGCAGTGCTAGAGATTTAGACTTGCAGTATGAAGCTTTCTTT
CSARDLDLQYEAFF
>TRBJ1-2|NA|TRBV7-9|few
TGTGCCAGCAGCCCTGGGAGGGGCTATGGCTACACCTTC
CASSPGRGYGYTF
>TRBJ1-4|NA|TRBV28|NA
TGTGCCAGCAGTTCGACAGAAGCAACTAATGAAAAACTGTTTTTT
CASSSTEATNEKLFF
>TRBJ2-5|TRBD2|TRBV10-3|NA
TGTGCCATCAGTCCCCTAGCGGGGCAAGAGACCCAGTACTTC
CAISPLAGQETQYF
>TRBJ1-1|NA|TRBV9|NA
TGTGCCAGCAGCGTAGATCTGGGTAACACTGAAGCTTTCTTT
CASSVDLGNTEAFF
>TRBJ2-7|NA|TRBV7-3|NA
TGTGCCAGCAGCTTATACGCCAGACCCTACGAGCAGTACTTC
CASSLYARPYEQYF
>TRBJ2-1|NA|TRBV7-2|few
TGTGCCAGCAGCTTATACAGAGATAATGAGCAGTTCTTC
CASSLYRDNEQFF
>TRBJ2-3|TRBD1|TRBV29-1|many
TGCAGCGTTTCACCGACAGGGGTCACAGATACGCAGTATTTT
CSVSPTGVTDTQYF
>TRBJ2-3|TRBD2|TRBV5-1|NA
TGCGCCAGCAGCTTGAGAGCGGGACCCTTACACACAGATACACAGTATTTT
CASSLRAGPLHTDTQYF
>TRBJ2-3|NA|TRBV7-8|few
TGTGCCAGCAGCTTAGCGCGGAATACGCAGTATTTT
CASSLARNTQYF
>TRBJ2-7|NA|TRBV28|NA
TGTGCCAGCAGTTTAAAGGCTAGTCGGGGGATAATTACCTACGAGCAGTACTTC
CASSLKASRGIITYEQYF
>TRBJ2-1|NA|TRBV24-1|NA
TGTGCCACCAGTCGACCGGGACAATCCTACAATGAGCAGTTCTTC
CATSRPGQSYNEQFF
>TRBJ1-2|NA|TRBV4-1|few
TGCGCCAGCAGCCAACCTCCAGGGGTGAGCTACACCTTC
CASSQPPGVSYTF
>TRBJ2-7|NA|TRBV5-5|NA
TGTGCCAGCAGCTTGGTGTGGTTCTCCTACGAGCAGTACTTC
CASSLVWFSYEQYF
>TRBJ2-1|TRBD2|TRBV10-3|NA
TGTGCCATCAGTGAGAGTAGGCTAGCGGGAGCCCCGAATGAGCAGTTGTTC
CAISESRLAGAPNEQLF
>TRBJ2-1|NA|TRBV20-1|few
TGCAGTGCCCAAACCCGCGGGGCGGGCAATTACAATGAGCAGTTCTTC
CSAQTRGAGNYNEQFF
>TRBJ2-4|NA|TRBV12-3/TRBV12-4|NA
TGTGCCAGCAGTTTAATGCCAGGAGCCAAAAACATTCAGTACTTC
CASSLMPGAKNIQYF
>TRBJ1-4|NA|TRBV4-3|NA
TGCGCCAGCAGCCGGACGGAAGAAAAACTGTTTTTT
CASSRTEEKLFF
>TRBJ1-2|TRBD1|TRBV7-3|NA
TGTGCCAGCAGCCCGAGCGGAGGGACAGGGGTTCATAACTATGGCTACACCTTC
CASSPSGGTGVHNYGYTF
>TRBJ1-6|NA|TRBV6-6|once
TGTGCCAGCAGTCTCCGACAGGAGTGGAATTCACCCCTCCACTTT
CASSLRQEWNSPLHF
>TRBJ1-5|TRBD1|TRBV2|NA
TGTGCCAGCAGTAAGGGAGGGACAGGCAATCAGCCCCAGCATTTT
CASSKGGTGNQPQHF
>TRBJ2-5|NA|TRBV28|few
TGTGCCAGCAGTTTAGATCCCCCAGGCGTGGAAGAGACCCAGTACTTC
CASSLDPPGVEETQYF
>TRBJ2-7|TRBD2|TRBV28|few
TGTGCCAGCAGGACTCCGGGACTAGCGGCCTACGAGCAGTACTTC
CASRTPGLAAYEQYF
>TRBJ2-1|TRBD2|TRBV27|NA
TGTGCCAGCAGCTTAGCCGGGACTAGGAGGTACAATGAGCAGTTCTTC
CASSLAGTRRYNEQFF
>TRBJ2-1|TRBD1|TRBV20-1|NA
TGCAGTGCTGCACAGGGGGCCAATGAGCAGTTCTTC
CSAAQGANEQFF
>TRBJ1-4|NA|TRBV7-9|NA
TGTGCCAGCAGCCCCCGGGCGAACGAACAGGGCAAAAAACTGTTTTTT
CASSPRANEQGKKLFF
>TRBJ2-1|NA|TRBV12-3/TRBV12-4|NA
TGTGCCAGCAGTTTTGGGGAAAATGAGCAGTTCTTC
CASSFGENEQFF
>TRBJ1-1|NA|TRBV7-9|NA
TGTGCCAGCAGCTTAAAGGGGGGTTATGAAGCTTTCTTT
CASSLKGGYEAFF
>TRBJ2-5|NA|TRBV20-1|NA
TGCAGTGCCCCCGGGGAGGATGGGCAAGAGACCCAGTACTTC
CSAPGEDGQETQYF
>TRBJ2-7|NA|TRBV3-1|NA
TGTGCCAGCAGCCCTAGCAGAGGTCCCCTCTCCTACGAGCAGTACTTC
CASSPSRGPLSYEQYF